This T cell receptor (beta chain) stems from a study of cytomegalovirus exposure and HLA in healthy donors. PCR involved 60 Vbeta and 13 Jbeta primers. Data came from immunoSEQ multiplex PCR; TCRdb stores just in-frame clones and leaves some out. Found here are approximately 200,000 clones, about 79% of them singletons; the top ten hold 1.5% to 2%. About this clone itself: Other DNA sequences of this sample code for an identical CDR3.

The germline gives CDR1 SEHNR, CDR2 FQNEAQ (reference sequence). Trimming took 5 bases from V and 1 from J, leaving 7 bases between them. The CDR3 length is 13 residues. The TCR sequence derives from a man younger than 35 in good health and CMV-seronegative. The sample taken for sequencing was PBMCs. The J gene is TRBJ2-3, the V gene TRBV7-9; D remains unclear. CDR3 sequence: CASSLPGTDTQYF. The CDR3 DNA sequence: TGTGCCAGCAGCCTACCCGGCACAGATACGCAGTATTTT.